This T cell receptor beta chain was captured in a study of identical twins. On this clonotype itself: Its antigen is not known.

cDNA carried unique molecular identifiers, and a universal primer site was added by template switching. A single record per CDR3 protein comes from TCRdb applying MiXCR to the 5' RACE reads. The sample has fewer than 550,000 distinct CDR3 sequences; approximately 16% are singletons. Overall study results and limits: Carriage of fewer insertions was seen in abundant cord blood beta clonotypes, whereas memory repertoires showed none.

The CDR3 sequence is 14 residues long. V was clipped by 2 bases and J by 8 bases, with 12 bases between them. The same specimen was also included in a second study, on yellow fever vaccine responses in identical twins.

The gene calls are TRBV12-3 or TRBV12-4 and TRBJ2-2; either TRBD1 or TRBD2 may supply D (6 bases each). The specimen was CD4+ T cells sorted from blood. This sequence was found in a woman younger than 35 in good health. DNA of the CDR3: TGTGCCAGCAGTTTAAGGGGGGCGATGGGGGAGCTGTTTTTT. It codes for CASSLRGAMGELFF.